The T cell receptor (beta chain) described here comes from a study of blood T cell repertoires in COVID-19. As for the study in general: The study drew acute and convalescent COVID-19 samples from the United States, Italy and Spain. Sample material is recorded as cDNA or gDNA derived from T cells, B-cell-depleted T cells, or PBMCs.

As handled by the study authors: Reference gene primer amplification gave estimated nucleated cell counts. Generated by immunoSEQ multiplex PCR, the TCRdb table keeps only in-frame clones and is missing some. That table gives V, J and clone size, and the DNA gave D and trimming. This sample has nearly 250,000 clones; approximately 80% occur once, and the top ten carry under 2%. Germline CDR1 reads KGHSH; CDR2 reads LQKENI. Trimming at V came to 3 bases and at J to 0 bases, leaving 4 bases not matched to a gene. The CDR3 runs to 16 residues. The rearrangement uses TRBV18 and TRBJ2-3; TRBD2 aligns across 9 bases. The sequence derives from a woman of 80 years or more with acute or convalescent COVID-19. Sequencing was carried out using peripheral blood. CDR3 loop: CASSPTSGTSTDTQYF. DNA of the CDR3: TGTGCCAGCTCACCGACTAGCGGAACTAGCACAGATACGCAGTATTTT.